This TCR beta chain was found in a study of shared clonotypes between healthy human individuals. This CDR3 region has 15 residues. CDR1 SNHLY and CDR2 FYNNEI come from the germline V gene. The V gene lost 0 bases and the J gene lost 1 base, with 9 bases spanning the gap. Repertoires were generated with immunoSEQ multiplex PCR, while TCRdb's copy carries only in-frame clones and drops some. Among 600,000 to 750,000 clones listed, around 70% were seen once. Whole-study results and caveats: The expectation was that sequencing depth would affect clonotype sharing among donors. When compared with the clonotypes that were shared by all four sorted-subset donors, the non-shared clonotypes turned out to have lower generation probabilities.

Notes on this clone: Its antigen is not known.

The genes are TRBV2 and TRBJ2-5; D is ambiguous. This TCR derives from a woman in her 30s in good health. The sample comprised memory CD4+ T cells sorted from blood. Subset meaning: CD45RA-negative fraction. CDR3 in amino acids: CASSEAEVSQETQYF. The DNA for the CDR3 is TGTGCCAGCAGTGAAGCGGAAGTCAGCCAAGAGACCCAGTACTTC.